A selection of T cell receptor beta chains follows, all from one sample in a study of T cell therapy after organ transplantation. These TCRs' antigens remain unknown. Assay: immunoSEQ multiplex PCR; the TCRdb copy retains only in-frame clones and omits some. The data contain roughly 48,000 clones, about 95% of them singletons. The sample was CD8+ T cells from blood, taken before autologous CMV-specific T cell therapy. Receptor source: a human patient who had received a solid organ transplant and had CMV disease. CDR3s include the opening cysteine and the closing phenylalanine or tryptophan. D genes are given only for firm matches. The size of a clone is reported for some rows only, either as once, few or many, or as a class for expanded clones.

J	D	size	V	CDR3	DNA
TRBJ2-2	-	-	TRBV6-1	CASSELVGGGWGELFF	TGTGCCAGCAGTGAATTGGTCGGTGGAGGTTGGGGGGAGCTGTTTTTT
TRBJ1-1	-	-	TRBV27	CASSLGDGEAFF	TGTGCCAGCAGTTTAGGGGACGGAGAAGCTTTCTTT
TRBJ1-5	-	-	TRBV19	CASSIRGSNQPQHF	TGTGCCAGTAGTATAAGGGGTAGCAATCAGCCCCAGCATTTT
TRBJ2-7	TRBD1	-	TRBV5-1	CASSLKGQPVYEQYF	TGCGCCAGCAGCTTGAAGGGACAGCCCGTTTACGAGCAGTACTTC
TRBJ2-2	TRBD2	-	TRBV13	CASSNSGDTGELFF	TGTGCCAGCAGCAATAGCGGGGACACCGGGGAGCTGTTTTTT
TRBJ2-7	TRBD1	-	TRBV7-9	CASGDRALEQYF	TGTGCCAGCGGAGACAGGGCGTTAGAGCAGTACTTC
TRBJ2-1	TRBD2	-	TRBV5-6	CASSFSGRMNEQFF	TGTGCCAGCAGCTTTAGCGGGAGGATGAATGAGCAGTTCTTC
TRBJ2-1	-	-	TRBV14	CASSQVWNEQFF	TGTGCCAGCAGCCAAGTCTGGAATGAGCAGTTCTTC
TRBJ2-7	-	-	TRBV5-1	CASSLGTYEQYF	TGCGCCAGCAGCCTCGGGACCTACGAGCAGTACTTC
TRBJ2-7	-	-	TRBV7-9	CASSQMGYEQYF	TGTGCCAGCAGCCAAATGGGGTACGAGCAGTACTTC
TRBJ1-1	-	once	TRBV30	CAWSVRGWTEAFF	TGTGCCTGGAGTGTCCGGGGATGGACTGAAGCTTTCTTT
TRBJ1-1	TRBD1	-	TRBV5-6	CASSFSGGIGAFF	TGTGCCAGCAGCTTTTCAGGGGGGATTGGAGCTTTCTTT
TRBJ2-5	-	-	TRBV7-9	CASSLSLGQETQYF	TGTGCCAGCAGCTTATCTCTGGGCCAAGAGACCCAGTACTTC
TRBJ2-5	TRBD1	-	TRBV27	CASSPWDRSEETQYF	TGTGCCAGCAGCCCATGGGACAGGTCCGAAGAGACCCAGTACTTC
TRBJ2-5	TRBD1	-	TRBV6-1	CASSEQGGSSETQYF	TGTGCCAGCAGTGAACAAGGGGGCAGTTCGGAGACCCAGTACTTC
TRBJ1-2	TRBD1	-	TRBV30	CAWSPDRTKSRNYGYTF	TGTGCCTGGAGCCCGGACAGGACCAAGAGCCGTAACTATGGCTACACCTTC
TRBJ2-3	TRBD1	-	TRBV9	CASSVVGTGIDTQYF	TGTGCCAGCAGCGTAGTGGGGACAGGGATAGATACGCAGTATTTT
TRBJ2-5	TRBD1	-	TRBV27	CASSLGTGSQETQYF	TGTGCCAGCAGTCTCGGGACAGGGTCCCAAGAGACCCAGTACTTC
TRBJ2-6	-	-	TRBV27	CASSPYSGSGANVLTF	TGTGCCAGCAGCCCATATAGTGGTTCTGGGGCCAACGTCCTGACTTTC
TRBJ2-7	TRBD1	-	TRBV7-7	CASSEGQGAYEQYF	TGTGCCAGCAGCGAGGGACAGGGGGCCTACGAGCAGTACTTC
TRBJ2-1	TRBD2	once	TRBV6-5	CASSMGLAGGEQFF	TGTGCCAGCAGTATGGGACTAGCGGGGGGTGAGCAGTTCTTC
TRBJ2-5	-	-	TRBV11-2	CASSPDRNSETQYF	TGTGCCAGCAGCCCTGACAGGAACTCGGAGACCCAGTACTTC
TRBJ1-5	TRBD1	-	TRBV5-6	CASSSGTGTESNQPQHF	TGTGCCAGCAGCTCTGGGACAGGGACAGAGAGCAATCAGCCCCAGCATTTT
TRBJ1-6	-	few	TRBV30	CAWSAGRGSPLHF	TGTGCCTGGAGTGCGGGTCGCGGGTCACCCCTCCACTTT
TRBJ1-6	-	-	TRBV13	CASSLKGAGENSPLHF	TGTGCCAGCAGCTTAAAAGGGGCAGGAGAAAATTCACCCCTCCACTTT
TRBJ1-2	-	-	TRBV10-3	CAISDIGAYGYTF	TGTGCCATCAGTGACATCGGGGCCTATGGCTACACCTTC
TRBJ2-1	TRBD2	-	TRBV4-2	CASSQVGGSGSSYNEQFF	TGTGCCAGCAGCCAAGTGGGGGGTAGCGGGAGCTCCTACAATGAGCAGTTCTTC
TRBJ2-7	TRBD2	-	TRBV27	CASSPGTSGRYEQYF	TGTGCCAGCAGTCCGGGGACTAGCGGGAGATACGAGCAGTACTTC
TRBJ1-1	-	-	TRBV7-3	CASSYQRGTEAFF	TGTGCCAGCAGCTACCAAAGGGGTACCGAAGCTTTCTTT
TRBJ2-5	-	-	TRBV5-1	CASSLAGGSAETQYF	TGCGCCAGCAGCTTGGCTGGGGGTTCGGCGGAGACCCAGTACTTC
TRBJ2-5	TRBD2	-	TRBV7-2	CASSPLAGDETQYF	TGTGCCAGCAGCCCACTAGCGGGGGACGAGACCCAGTACTTC